This TCR beta chain was sequenced for a study of blood T cell repertoires in COVID-19. Study summary: The United States, Italy and Spain supplied acute and convalescent COVID-19 samples.

Note on this clone: One end of the junction fails to match germline, which may point to a read error.

The CDR3 consists of 12 residues. Germline V gives CDR1 PRHDT, CDR2 FYEKMQ (reference sequence). As processed by the authors: Researchers report that nucleated cell counts were estimated from reference gene primer amplification. The repertoire was sequenced with immunoSEQ multiplex PCR; TCRdb's copy has only in-frame clones and lacks some. The V and J calls and clone size are taken from that table; D and trimming were inferred from the DNA. The sample comprises about 76,000 clones, roughly 89% of which are singletons, and 7% to 10% rests with the top ten. The chain employs TRBV13 and TRBJ2-1; no clear D gene. The TCR comes from a man aged 30 to 39 with acute or convalescent COVID-19. Specimen: peripheral blood. CDR3 sequence: CASSHIAPERFF. The CDR3, as DNA: TGTGCCAGCAGCCATATAGCACCCGAGCGGTTCTTC.